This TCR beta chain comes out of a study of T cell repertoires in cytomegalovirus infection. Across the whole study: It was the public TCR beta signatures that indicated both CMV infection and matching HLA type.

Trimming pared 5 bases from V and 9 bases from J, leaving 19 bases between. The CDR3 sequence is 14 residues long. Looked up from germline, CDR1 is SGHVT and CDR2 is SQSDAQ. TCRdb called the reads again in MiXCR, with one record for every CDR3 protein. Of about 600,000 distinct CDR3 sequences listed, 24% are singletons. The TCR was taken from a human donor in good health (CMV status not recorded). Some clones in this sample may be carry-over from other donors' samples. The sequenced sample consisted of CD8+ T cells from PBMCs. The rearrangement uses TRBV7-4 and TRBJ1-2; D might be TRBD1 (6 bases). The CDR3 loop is CASSRPKDRYSYTF. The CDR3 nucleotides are TGTGCCAGCAGCAGGCCGAAGGACAGATATAGCTACACCTTC.